This T cell receptor beta chain was found in a study of Ad26.COV2.S vaccination and SARS-CoV-2 variants. Looking at the study overall: Intramuscularly, Ad26.COV2.S was given either once or twice, 56 days apart.

The treatment: around 19 received Ad26.COV2.S at low or high dose, single or two shots; several received placebo; per-sample allocation not given. The investigators took samples on day 63 after the first vaccine or placebo injection. An Ad26 vector carrying the Wuhan-strain SARS-CoV-2 spike served as the vaccine. The protocol was immunoSEQ multiplex PCR, while the TCRdb copy is restricted to in-frame clones and leaves out a portion. The data contain hundreds of thousands of clones, 80% to 90% of them seen just once; the ten biggest clones take up 2.5% to 3%. The CDR3 length is 14 residues. Germline lookup yields CDR1 SGHDT and CDR2 YYEEEE. V was trimmed by 5 bases and J by 4 bases, leaving 16 bases between them.

Sequences were derived from peripheral blood, sampled in a trial of Ad26.COV2.S vaccine versus placebo. The rearrangement uses TRBV5-6 and TRBJ2-7, with D perhaps TRBD1 (5 bases). The TCR was taken from a person aged 18-60 years who received the Ad26.COV2.S COVID-19 vaccine or a placebo. The CDR3 nucleotides are TGTGCCAGCAGACCCAATCCAGACAGTTACGAGCAGTACTTC. It yields the protein CASRPNPDSYEQYF. The full variable domain, completed using reference TRBV5-6 and TRBJ2-7, is DAGVTQSPTHLIKTRGQQVTLRCSPKSGHDTVSWYQQALGQGPQFIFQYYEEEERQRGNFPDRFSGHQFPNYSSELNVNALLLGDSALYLCASRPNPDSYEQYFGPGTRLTVT.